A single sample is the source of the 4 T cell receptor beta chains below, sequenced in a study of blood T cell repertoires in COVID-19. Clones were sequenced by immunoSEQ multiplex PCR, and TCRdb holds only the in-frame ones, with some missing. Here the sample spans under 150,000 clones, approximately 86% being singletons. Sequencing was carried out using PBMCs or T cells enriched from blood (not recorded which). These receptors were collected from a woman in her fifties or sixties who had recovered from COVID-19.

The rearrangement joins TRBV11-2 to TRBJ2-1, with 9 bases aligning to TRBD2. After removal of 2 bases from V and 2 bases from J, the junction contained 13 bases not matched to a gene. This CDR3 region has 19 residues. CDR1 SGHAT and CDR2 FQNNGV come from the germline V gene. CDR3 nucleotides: TGTGCCAGCAGCTTAATGGGTAGCGGGGGACCCTTCACCTACAATGAGCAGTTCTTC. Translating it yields CASSLMGSGGPFTYNEQFF.

For the CDR3, the DNA is TGTGCCAGTGAAGCGGGGAGGGTTCTCCAAGAGACCCAGTACTTC. This sequence encodes CASEAGRVLQETQYF. The chain uses TRBV6-6 and TRBJ2-5; 7 bases are shared with TRBD2. Germline V gene lookup returns CDR1 MNHNY and CDR2 SVGAGI (reference sequence). The junction had 11 bases not matched to a gene; V was cut back by 9 bases and J by 1 base. CDR3 size: 15 residues.

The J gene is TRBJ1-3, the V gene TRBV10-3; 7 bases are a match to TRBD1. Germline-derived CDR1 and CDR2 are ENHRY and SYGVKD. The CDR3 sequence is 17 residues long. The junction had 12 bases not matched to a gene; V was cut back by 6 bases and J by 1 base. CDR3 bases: TGTGCCATCAGGGATCCGACAGGGATAAATTCTGGAAACACCATATATTTT. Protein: CAIRDPTGINSGNTIYF.

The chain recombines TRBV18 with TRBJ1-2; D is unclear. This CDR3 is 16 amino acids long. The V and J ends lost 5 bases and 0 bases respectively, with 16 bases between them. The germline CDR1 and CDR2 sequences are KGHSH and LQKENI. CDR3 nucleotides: TGTGCCAGCTCAGCATCGGGCGAGGGCCCTAACTATGGCTACACCTTC. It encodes CASSASGEGPNYGYTF. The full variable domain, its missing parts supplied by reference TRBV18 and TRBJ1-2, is NAGVMQNPRHLVRRRGQEARLRCSPMKGHSHVYWYRQLPEEGLKFMVYLQKENIIDESGMPKERFSAEFPKEGPSILRIQQVVRGDSAAYFCASSASGEGPNYGYTFGSGTRLTVV.